Given below is one T cell receptor beta chain in context. Its matching antigen is unknown. Both 60 Vbeta primers and 13 Jbeta primers went into the PCR. TCRdb's copy holds only in-frame clones and misses some; the assay was immunoSEQ multiplex PCR. The table records 99,000 or so clones, about 79% of them present only once. This CDR3 spans 17 amino acids. Germline lookup yields CDR1 SGHDN and CDR2 FVKESK. Losses at the gene ends were 1 base for V and 8 bases for J; bases not matched to a gene: 9. This sample was included in a study of cytomegalovirus exposure and HLA in healthy donors. General observations from the study: TCR beta V- and J-gene trimming was later associated with a missense DCLRE1C variant. Researchers reported in a later analysis that common viral pathogens appeared linked to several top clusters. An analysis that was carried out later associated 16,000 or so TCR beta sequences with HLA alleles at 0.05 false discovery rate. The authors later found HLA-associated TCR beta chains more clonally expanded than equally common others.

Sequenced: PBMCs. The receptor was isolated from a man aged 55 to 70 in good health and CMV-seropositive. V and J are TRBV14 and TRBJ2-1, with 12 nucleotides matching TRBD2. CDR3 in amino acids: CASSQGILAGGLYEQFF. CDR3 sequence (DNA): TGTGCCAGCAGCCAAGGGATACTAGCGGGGGGTTTGTATGAGCAGTTCTTC. The full variable domain, completed using reference TRBV14 and TRBJ2-1, is EAGVTQFPSHSVIEKGQTVTLRCDPISGHDNLYWYRRVMGKEIKFLLHFVKESKQDESGMPNNRFLAERTGGTYSTLKVQPAELEDSGVYFCASSQGILAGGLYEQFFGPGTRLTVL.